Following are 27 T cell receptor beta chains from one sample sequenced in a study of T cell responses to AZD1222 COVID-19 vaccine. The data were produced by immunoSEQ multiplex PCR, yet TCRdb's version contains in-frame clones alone and is incomplete. The repertoire holds 110,000 or so clones, with around 89% as singletons. This specimen was peripheral blood, taken 28 days after the second AZD1222 dose. The receptors stem from an adult who received the AZD1222 COVID-19 vaccine.

The chain has TRBV13 and TRBJ2-5, with TRBD2 as a possible D gene (5 bases). V was shortened by 5 bases and J by 0 bases, with 13 bases between the two germline ends. CDR3 size: 15 residues. Germline V gives CDR1 PRHDT, CDR2 FYEKMQ (reference sequence). The CDR3 DNA is TGTGCCAGCAGCCGACTACTAGGAAACCAAGAGACCCAGTACTTC. Translating gives CASSRLLGNQETQYF.

The chain joins TRBV2 to TRBJ2-5, with D perhaps TRBD2 (6 bases). V was cut by 8 bases and J by 3 bases, with 16 bases left in between. The V gene's germline CDR1 is SNHLY and CDR2 FYNNEI. The length of the CDR3 is 14 residues. For the CDR3, the DNA is TGTGCCAGCGGGGCGGGGCTTGGGGAAGAGACCCAGTACTTC. As protein: CASGAGLGEETQYF.

This clone was observed a single time. The CDR3 reads CASRQAPGEQYF. CDR3 DNA: TGTGCCAGCAGACAGGCCCCGGGGGAGCAGTACTTC. The chain combines TRBV6-5 with TRBJ2-7, with D possibly being TRBD1 or TRBD2 (5 bases each). This CDR3 has 12 residues. CDR1 and CDR2 (germline): MNHEY, SVGAGI. V gave up 6 bases and J gave up 7 bases, with 13 bases separating them.

This clone was observed a single time. The chain carries TRBV19 and TRBJ2-2; 10 bases line up with TRBD2. CDR1 and CDR2 from the germline V gene are LNHDA and SQIVND (reference sequence). Germline trimming cut 8 bases from V and 6 bases from J; bases unmatched to any gene: 6. This CDR3 has 14 residues. CDR3 coding DNA: TGTGCCAGTCAGAGCGGGAGGGTGGCCGGGGAGCTGTTTTTT. This translates into CASQSGRVAGELFF.

This chain joins TRBV3-1 (or the pseudogene TRBV3-2) and TRBJ2-7; a possible D gene is TRBD2 (5 bases). Germline V gene data show CDR1 as LGHDT and CDR2 as YNNKEL (reference sequence). V was clipped by 1 base and J by 7 bases, with 17 bases between them. This CDR3 has 15 amino acids. This chain's CDR3 is CASSQVNQAGEEQYF. CDR3 in DNA: TGTGCCAGCAGCCAAGTGAATCAGGCCGGGGAAGAGCAGTACTTC.

The J gene is TRBJ1-2, the V gene TRBV11-3; unclear D gene. The CDR3 is 13 residues long. Germline CDR1 and CDR2: SGHNT and YENEEA. The V end lost 2 bases, the J end lost 10 bases, and 14 bases lay between the germline ends. DNA for the CDR3: TGTGCCAGCAGCTTAATAACGGGAGGCGTCTACACCTTC. Protein: CASSLITGGVYTF.

This clone came up once. The chain is built from TRBV5-4 and TRBJ2-7; D is possibly TRBD2 (7 bases). V lost 4 bases to trimming and J lost 3 bases, with 14 bases between them. CDR3 length: 14 residues. Germline CDR1 reads SGHNT; CDR2 reads YYREEE (reference sequence). The CDR3 sequence is CASSRTGGGYEQYF. The CDR3 coding sequence is TGTGCCAGCAGCCGGACGGGGGGCGGCTACGAGCAGTACTTC. Supplemented by reference TRBV5-4 and TRBJ2-7, the full variable domain reads ETGVTQSPTHLIKTRGQQVTLRCSSQSGHNTVSWYQQALGQGPQFIFQYYREEENGRGNFPPRFSGLQFPNYSSELNVNALELDDSALYLCASSRTGGGYEQYFGPGTRLTVT.

The chain's CDR3 is CASSFSTGEGDYEQYF. The CDR3 DNA reads TGCGCCAGCAGCTTCTCCACAGGGGAGGGTGACTACGAGCAGTACTTC. The V and J genes are TRBV5-1 and TRBJ2-7; D possibly matches TRBD1 or TRBD2 (7 bases each). Trimming took off 2 bases at V and 3 bases at J, with 18 bases between the two ends. Germline assignment: CDR1 SGHRS and CDR2 YFSETQ. The CDR3 has 16 amino acids.

The V gene is TRBV5-1, the J gene TRBJ2-7; D tentatively reads TRBD1 or TRBD2 (5 bases each). Germline V gene data show CDR1 as SGHRS and CDR2 as YFSETQ. The CDR3 is 15 residues long. V dropped 0 bases and J dropped 2 bases, with 12 bases sitting between them. CDR3 sequence (DNA): TGCGCCAGCAGCTTGGGAGGGGCCGCCCCCTACGAGCAGTACTTC. Its protein product is CASSLGGAAPYEQYF.

This clone has more than one count but fewer than ten. The CDR3 spells CASSSQGNSGNTIYF. In DNA, the CDR3 is TGTGCCAGCAGCTCCCAAGGGAACTCTGGAAACACCATATATTTT. This sequence joins TRBV7-6 and TRBJ1-3; D is ambiguous. The CDR3 contains 15 residues. V lost 4 bases and J 0 bases, leaving 10 bases between the germline ends. CDR1 is SGHVS and CDR2 is FNYEAQ in the germline V gene.

The rearrangement links TRBV11-1 to TRBJ2-2; D remains ambiguous. Germline lookup yields CDR1 SGHAT and CDR2 FQDESV (reference sequence). CDR3 length: 13 amino acids. V shed 2 bases and J shed 5 bases, with 6 bases lying between them. CDR3 nucleotides: TGTGCCAGCAGCTTACGGGCAACCGGGGAGCTGTTTTTT. This translates into CASSLRATGELFF.

The chain has TRBV6-2 or TRBV6-3 and TRBJ2-5; tentatively, D is TRBD2 (6 bases). V was pared by 6 bases and J by 9 bases, with 11 bases between. Germline V lookup: CDR1 MNHEY, CDR2 SVGEGT. The CDR3 loop spans 11 amino acids. CDR3 in amino acids: CASRYPGAQYF. The CDR3 DNA sequence: TGTGCCAGCAGGTACCCGGGGGCCCAGTACTTC.

The chain uses TRBV7-9 and TRBJ2-1; D possibly corresponds to TRBD2 (5 bases). CDR1 is SEHNR, CDR2 FQNEAQ, per germline (reference sequence). The CDR3 extends over 16 amino acids. Trimming left V 1 base short and J 5 bases short, with 15 bases between. CDR3 nucleotide sequence: TGTGCCAGCAGCTTAGTATCGGGGAGCCCCGACAATGAGCAGTTCTTC. It is translated as CASSLVSGSPDNEQFF.

The chain joins TRBV11-2 to TRBJ2-7; the match to TRBD2 covers 10 bases. CDR3 length: 14 amino acids. The J segment lost 5 bases and the V segment lost 3 bases, leaving 4 bases of the junction unmatched. Germline V gene sequence: CDR1 SGHAT, CDR2 FQNNGV. The CDR3 region is CASSFDLAGDEQYF. For the CDR3, the DNA is TGTGCCAGCAGCTTTGATCTAGCGGGAGACGAGCAGTACTTC. The full variable domain, rest sourced from reference TRBV11-2 and TRBJ2-7, is EAGVAQSPRYKIIEKRQSVAFWCNPISGHATLYWYQQILGQGPKLLIQFQNNGVVDDSQLPKDRFSAERLKGVDSTLKIQPAKLEDSAVYLCASSFDLAGDEQYFGPGTRLTVT.

This clone appeared a single time. J is TRBJ1-2 and V is TRBV28; D is undetermined. In germline, CDR1 is MDHEN, CDR2 SYDVKM. V gave up 6 bases and J gave up 8 bases, with 19 bases separating them. The CDR3 has 14 residues. DNA of the CDR3: TGTGCCAGCAGCCTCGACCGGCCTGAAGGGGGCTACACCTTC. It specifies CASSLDRPEGGYTF.

The chain combines TRBV11-3 with TRBJ2-7; 15 nucleotides match TRBD2. The CDR3 totals 16 residues. The germline V gene encodes CDR1 SGHNT and CDR2 YENEEA. V shed 4 bases and J 3 bases; nucleotides not matched to a gene: 4. The CDR3 nucleotides are TGTGCCAGCAGCTCGGGACTAGCGGGAGGACGCTACGAGCAGTACTTC. Its translation is CASSSGLAGGRYEQYF.

This clone occurred once. Different DNA sequences within this sample yield the same CDR3. This chain connects TRBV9 to TRBJ1-3; D gene unclear. V was pared by 0 bases and J by 0 bases, with 1 base between. CDR3 length: 13 amino acids. Germline loops: CDR1 SGDLS, CDR2 YYNGEE. The CDR3 is CASSVDSGNTIYF. CDR3 in DNA: TGTGCCAGCAGCGTAGACTCTGGAAACACCATATATTTT.

V usage is TRBV4-1 and J usage is TRBJ2-1; D is ambiguous. CDR1 and CDR2 (germline): MGHRA, YSYEKL. The V gene lost 2 bases and the J gene lost 6 bases, with 20 bases spanning the gap. The CDR3 consists of 17 residues. CDR3 DNA: TGCGCCAGCAGCCAATATGTGGTGGCAGGTACGGTCAATGAGCAGTTCTTC. The encoded protein is CASSQYVVAGTVNEQFF.

This chain uses TRBV7-3 with TRBJ2-2, with 8 bases matching TRBD2. The CDR3 is 15 amino acids. Germline V gives CDR1 SGHTA, CDR2 FQGTGA. V was pared by 0 bases and J by 5 bases, with 2 bases of the junction left unmatched. The CDR3 sequence: CASSLTVAGTGELFF. The CDR3 DNA follows: TGTGCCAGCAGCTTAACGGTAGCGGGAACCGGGGAGCTGTTTTTT.

This rearrangement joins TRBV11-2 to TRBJ2-5; perhaps D is TRBD1 or TRBD2 (5 bases each). The V gene's germline CDR1 is SGHAT and CDR2 FQNNGV. Deletions cut 4 bases from V and 1 base from J, with 7 bases between. The CDR3 has 13 residues. CDR3 sequence reads: CASSWDLQETQYF. DNA of the CDR3: TGTGCCAGCAGCTGGGACCTCCAAGAGACCCAGTACTTC.

Here the CDR3 DNA reads TGTGCCAGTAGTATAAAGGGGACAGATGGAAATTCACCCCTCCACTTT. Translated, it gives CASSIKGTDGNSPLHF. This chain uses TRBV19 with TRBJ1-6, with 7 bases matching TRBD1. J was trimmed by 7 bases and V by 2 bases; bases with no gene match: 8. CDR1 is LNHDA, CDR2 SQIVND, per germline (reference sequence). This CDR3 is built from 16 residues.

The chain has TRBV12-3 or TRBV12-4 and TRBJ2-7; D is uncertain. The CDR3 spans 13 residues. V was pared by 0 bases and J by 1 base, with 4 bases between. The DNA of the CDR3 is TGTGCCAGCAGTTTAGCGCTTTCCTACGAGCAGTACTTC. It is translated as CASSLALSYEQYF.

V usage is TRBV3-1 (or the pseudogene TRBV3-2) and J usage is TRBJ2-4, with 16 bases matching TRBD2. J lost 3 bases, V lost 1 base, and 9 bases had no gene match. From germline, CDR1 is LGHDT and CDR2 YNNKEL (reference sequence). This CDR3 contains 20 residues. The DNA for the CDR3 is TGTGCCAGCAGCCAAGCGGGACTAGCGGGGGGGTTCCTCGACAAAAACATTCAGTACTTC. It translates to CASSQAGLAGGFLDKNIQYF.

The chain uses TRBV11-3 and TRBJ1-1; 8 bases map to TRBD1. The CDR3 totals 15 residues. Per the germline V gene, CDR1 is SGHNT and CDR2 is YENEEA. The V and J ends lost 5 bases and 1 base, in that order; junction bases with no gene match: 6. The CDR3 nucleotides are TGTGCCAGCAGCGGGAGGACAGGGCAGAACACTGAAGCTTTCTTT. Translated: CASSGRTGQNTEAFF.

The V and J genes are TRBV6-5 and TRBJ2-7, with 7 bases lining up with TRBD1. The V segment lost 8 bases and the J segment 7 bases; nucleotides outside the gene matches: 14. CDR1 and CDR2 from the germline V gene are MNHEY and SVGAGI. The CDR3 is 14 amino acids. CDR3 nucleotides: TGTGCCAGCGGAAGGTATGAGGGGGCAGGTGAGCAGTACTTC. Protein sequence: CASGRYEGAGEQYF.

This chain connects TRBV14 to TRBJ1-1; D gene uncertain. The CDR3 runs 14 residues. CDR1 SGHDN and CDR2 FVKESK come from the germline V gene. V lost 4 bases, J lost 0 bases, and 9 bases lay in between. The CDR3 region is CASSPQFMNTEAFF. DNA for the CDR3: TGTGCCAGCAGCCCCCAGTTCATGAACACTGAAGCTTTCTTT.

V usage is TRBV6-5 and J usage is TRBJ1-5, with 9 positions matching TRBD1. This CDR3 comprises 14 residues. V trimming: 6 bases; J trimming: 3 bases; junction bases outside the gene matches: 3. CDR1 and CDR2 from the germline V gene are MNHEY and SVGAGI. The CDR3 spells CASRQGAVNQPQHF. In DNA form, the CDR3 reads TGTGCCAGCAGACAGGGGGCGGTCAATCAGCCCCAGCATTTT.